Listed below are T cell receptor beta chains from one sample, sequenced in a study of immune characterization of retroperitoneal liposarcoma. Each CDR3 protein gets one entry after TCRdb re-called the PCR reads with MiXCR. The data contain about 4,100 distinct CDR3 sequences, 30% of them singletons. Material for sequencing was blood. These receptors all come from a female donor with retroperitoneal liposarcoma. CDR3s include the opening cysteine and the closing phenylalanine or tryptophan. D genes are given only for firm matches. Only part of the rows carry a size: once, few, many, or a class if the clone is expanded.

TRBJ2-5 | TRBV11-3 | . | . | TGTGCCAGCAGCTTAAGGGAGGTCCGGGGAGAGACCCAGTACTTC | CASSLREVRGETQYF
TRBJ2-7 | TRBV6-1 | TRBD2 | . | TGTGCCAGCAGTGGGGGACTAGCGGGTTTGTACAATGAGCAGTACTTC | CASSGGLAGLYNEQYF
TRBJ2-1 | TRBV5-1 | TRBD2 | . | TGCGCCAGCAGCTTGGCCCCCCTGGCTAGCGGGAGCTACAATGAGCAGTTCTTC | CASSLAPLASGSYNEQFF
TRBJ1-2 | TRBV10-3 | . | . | TGTGCCATCCAGCAGGGAGATAACTATGGCTACACCTTC | CAIQQGDNYGYTF
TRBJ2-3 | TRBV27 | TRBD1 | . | TGTGCCAGCAGTTTATCGACAGGGGGCATAGATACGCAGTATTTT | CASSLSTGGIDTQYF
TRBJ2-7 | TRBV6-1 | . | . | TGTGCCAGCAGTCCCCCCGGGGTTGTGTCGGCTGGGCAGTACTTC | CASSPPGVVSAGQYF
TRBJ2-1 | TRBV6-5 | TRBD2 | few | TGTGCCAGCAGTTACTCAGGGACTAGCAATGAGCAGTTCTTC | CASSYSGTSNEQFF
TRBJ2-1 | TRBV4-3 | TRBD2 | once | TGCGCCAGCAGCCAAGATTGGACTAGCGGACAAAGCTCCTACAATGAGCAGTTCTTC | CASSQDWTSGQSSYNEQFF
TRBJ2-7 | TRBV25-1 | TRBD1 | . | TGTGCCAGCAGAGCAAGTGGACAGGGCTGGTCCGAGCAGTACTTC | CASRASGQGWSEQYF
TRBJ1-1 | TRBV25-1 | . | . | TGTGCCAGCAGTGTAACACAGAACACTGAAGCTTTCTTT | CASSVTQNTEAFF
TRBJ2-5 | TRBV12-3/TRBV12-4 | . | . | TGTGCCAGCAACTTGGGCCTCCCGAGGGGCGAGACCCAGTACTTC | CASNLGLPRGETQYF
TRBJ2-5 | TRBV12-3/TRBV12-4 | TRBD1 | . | TGTGCCAGCAGTACCGGGACAGGGGGCGGGGAGACCCAGTACTTC | CASSTGTGGGETQYF
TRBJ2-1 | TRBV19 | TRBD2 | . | TGTGCCAGTAACCTAGCGGGAGCCTACAATGAGCAGTTCTTC | CASNLAGAYNEQFF